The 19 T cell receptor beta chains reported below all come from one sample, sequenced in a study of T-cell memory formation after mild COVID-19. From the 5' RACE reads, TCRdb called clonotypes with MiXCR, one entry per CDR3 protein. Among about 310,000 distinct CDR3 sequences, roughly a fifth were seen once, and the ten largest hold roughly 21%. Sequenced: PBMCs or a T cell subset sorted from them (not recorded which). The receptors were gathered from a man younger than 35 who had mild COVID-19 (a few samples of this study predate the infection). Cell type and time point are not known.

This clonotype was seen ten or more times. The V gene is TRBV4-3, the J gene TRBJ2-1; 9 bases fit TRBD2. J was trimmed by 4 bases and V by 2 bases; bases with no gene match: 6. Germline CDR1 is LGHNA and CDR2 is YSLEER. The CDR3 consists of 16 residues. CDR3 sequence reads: CASSQPMAGGYNEQFF. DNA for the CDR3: TGCGCCAGCAGCCAACCGATGGCGGGGGGGTACAATGAGCAGTTCTTC.

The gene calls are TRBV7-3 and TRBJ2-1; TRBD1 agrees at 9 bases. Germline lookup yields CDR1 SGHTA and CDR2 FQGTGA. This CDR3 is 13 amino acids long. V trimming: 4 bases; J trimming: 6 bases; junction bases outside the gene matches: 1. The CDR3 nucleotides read TGTGCCAGCAGCTGGGGACAGGGCAATGAGCAGTTCTTC. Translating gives CASSWGQGNEQFF. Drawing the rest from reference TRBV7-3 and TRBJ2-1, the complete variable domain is GAGVSQTPSNKVTEKGKYVELRCDPISGHTALYWYRQSLGQGPEFLIYFQGTGAADDSGLPNDRFFAVRPEGSVSTLKIQRTERGDSAVYLCASSWGQGNEQFFGPGTRLTVL.

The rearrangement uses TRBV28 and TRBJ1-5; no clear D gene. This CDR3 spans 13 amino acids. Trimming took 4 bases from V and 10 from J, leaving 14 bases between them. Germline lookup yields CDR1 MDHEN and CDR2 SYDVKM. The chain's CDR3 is CASSSSPARPQHF. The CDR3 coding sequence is TGTGCCAGCAGTTCGAGTCCCGCTCGACCCCAGCATTTT.

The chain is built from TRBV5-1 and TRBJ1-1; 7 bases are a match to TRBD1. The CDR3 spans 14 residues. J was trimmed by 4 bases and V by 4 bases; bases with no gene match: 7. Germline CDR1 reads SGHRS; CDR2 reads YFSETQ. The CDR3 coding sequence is TGCGCCAGCAGCCAGACAGGGAGTCCCACTGAAGCTTTCTTT. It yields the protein CASSQTGSPTEAFF.

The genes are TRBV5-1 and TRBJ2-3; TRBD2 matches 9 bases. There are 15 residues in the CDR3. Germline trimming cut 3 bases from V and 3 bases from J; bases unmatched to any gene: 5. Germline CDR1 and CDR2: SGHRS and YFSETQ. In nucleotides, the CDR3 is TGCGCCAGCAGCTCCCTTAGCGGGGGTACAGATACGCAGTATTTT. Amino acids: CASSSLSGGTDTQYF.

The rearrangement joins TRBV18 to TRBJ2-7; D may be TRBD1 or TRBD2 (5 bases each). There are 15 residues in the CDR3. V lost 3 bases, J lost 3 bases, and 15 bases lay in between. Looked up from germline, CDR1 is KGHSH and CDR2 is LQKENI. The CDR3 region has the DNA TGTGCCAGCTCACCCGCCGGGACGGAGGACTACGAGCAGTACTTC. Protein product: CASSPAGTEDYEQYF.

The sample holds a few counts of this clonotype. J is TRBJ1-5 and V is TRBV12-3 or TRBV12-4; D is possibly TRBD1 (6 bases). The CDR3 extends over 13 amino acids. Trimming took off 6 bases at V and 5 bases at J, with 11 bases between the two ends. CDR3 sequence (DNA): TGTGCCAGCAGGCGCCGACAGGATCAGCCCCAGCATTTT. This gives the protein CASRRRQDQPQHF.

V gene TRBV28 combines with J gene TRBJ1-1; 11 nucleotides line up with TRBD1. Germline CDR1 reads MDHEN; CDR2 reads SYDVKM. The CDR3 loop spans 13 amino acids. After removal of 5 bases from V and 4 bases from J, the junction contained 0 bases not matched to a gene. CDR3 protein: CASSGQGATEAFF. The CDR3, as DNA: TGTGCCAGCAGTGGACAGGGGGCCACTGAAGCTTTCTTT.

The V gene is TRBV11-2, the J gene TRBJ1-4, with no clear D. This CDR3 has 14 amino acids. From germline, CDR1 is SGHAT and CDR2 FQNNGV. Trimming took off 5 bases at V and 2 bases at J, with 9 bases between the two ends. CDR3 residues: CASSQTNTNEKLFF. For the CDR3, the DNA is TGTGCCAGCAGCCAGACGAACACTAATGAAAAACTGTTTTTT.

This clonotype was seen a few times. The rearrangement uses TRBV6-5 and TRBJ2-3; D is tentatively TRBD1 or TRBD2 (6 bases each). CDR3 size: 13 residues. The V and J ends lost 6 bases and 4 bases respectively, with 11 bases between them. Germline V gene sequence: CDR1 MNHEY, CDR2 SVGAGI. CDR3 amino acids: CASRTRGADTQYF. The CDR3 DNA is TGTGCCAGCAGAACGAGGGGGGCAGATACGCAGTATTTT.

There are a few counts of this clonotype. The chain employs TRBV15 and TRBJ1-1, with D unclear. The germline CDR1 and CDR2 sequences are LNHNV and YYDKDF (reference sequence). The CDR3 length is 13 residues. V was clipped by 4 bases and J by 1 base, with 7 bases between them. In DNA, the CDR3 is TGTGCCACCAGCAAGAGTCGGAACACTGAAGCTTTCTTT. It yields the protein CATSKSRNTEAFF.

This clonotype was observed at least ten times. CDR3 in DNA: TGTGCCTCGGGGGGGATCACTGAAGCTTTCTTT. It specifies CASGGITEAFF. The V gene is TRBV10-3, the J gene TRBJ1-1; possibly TRBD1 for D (5 bases). Germline V gene data show CDR1 as ENHRY and CDR2 as SYGVKD. V lost 11 bases and J 4 bases, leaving 11 bases between the germline ends. This CDR3 comprises 11 residues.

CDR3 coding DNA: TGCGCCAGCAGTGAGTCCGGGACAGGGCTCACAGATACGCAGTATTTT. Its translation: CASSESGTGLTDTQYF. J is TRBJ2-3 and V is TRBV10-1; TRBD1 matches at 9 bases. V was clipped by 0 bases and J by 2 bases; unmatched bases: 3. Germline loops: CDR1 WNHNN, CDR2 SYGVQD (reference sequence). The CDR3 loop spans 16 amino acids.

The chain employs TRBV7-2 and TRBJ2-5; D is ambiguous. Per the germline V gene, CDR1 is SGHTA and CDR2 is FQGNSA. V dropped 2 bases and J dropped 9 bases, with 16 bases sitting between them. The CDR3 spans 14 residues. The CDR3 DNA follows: TGTGCCAGCAGCTTATTAGATAGAGAGGCGCCCCAGTACTTC. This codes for CASSLLDREAPQYF.

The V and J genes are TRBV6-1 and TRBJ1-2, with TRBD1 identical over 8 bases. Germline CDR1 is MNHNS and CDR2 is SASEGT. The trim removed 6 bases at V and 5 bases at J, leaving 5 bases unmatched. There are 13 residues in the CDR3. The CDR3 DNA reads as TGTGCCAGCAGGACAGGGGTTCGGTATGGCTACACCTTC. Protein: CASRTGVRYGYTF.

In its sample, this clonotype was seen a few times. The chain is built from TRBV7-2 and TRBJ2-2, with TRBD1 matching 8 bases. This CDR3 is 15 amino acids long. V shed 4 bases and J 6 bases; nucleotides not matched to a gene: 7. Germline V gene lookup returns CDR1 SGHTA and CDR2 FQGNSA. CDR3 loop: CASSSVGQGSGELFF. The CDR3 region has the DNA TGTGCCAGCAGCTCCGTAGGACAGGGCTCCGGGGAGCTGTTTTTT.

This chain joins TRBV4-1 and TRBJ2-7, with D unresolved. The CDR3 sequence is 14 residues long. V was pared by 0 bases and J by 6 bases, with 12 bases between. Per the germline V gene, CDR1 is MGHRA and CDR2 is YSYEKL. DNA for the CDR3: TGCGCCAGCAGCCAAGATCCGCCTATTAGCGAGCAGTACTTC. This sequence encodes CASSQDPPISEQYF.

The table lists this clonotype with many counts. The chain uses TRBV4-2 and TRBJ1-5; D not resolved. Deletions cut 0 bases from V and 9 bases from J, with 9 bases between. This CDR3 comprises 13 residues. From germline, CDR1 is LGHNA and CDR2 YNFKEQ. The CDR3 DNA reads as TGTGCCAGCAGCCAAGATACCAGATCGCCCCAGCATTTT. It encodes CASSQDTRSPQHF.

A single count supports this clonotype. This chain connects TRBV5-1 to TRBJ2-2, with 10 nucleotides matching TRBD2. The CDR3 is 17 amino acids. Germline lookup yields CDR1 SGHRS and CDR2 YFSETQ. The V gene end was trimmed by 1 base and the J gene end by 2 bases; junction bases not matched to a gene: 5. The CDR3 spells CASSLRLAGANTGELFF. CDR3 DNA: TGCGCCAGCAGCTTGAGGCTAGCGGGGGCTAACACCGGGGAGCTGTTTTTT.